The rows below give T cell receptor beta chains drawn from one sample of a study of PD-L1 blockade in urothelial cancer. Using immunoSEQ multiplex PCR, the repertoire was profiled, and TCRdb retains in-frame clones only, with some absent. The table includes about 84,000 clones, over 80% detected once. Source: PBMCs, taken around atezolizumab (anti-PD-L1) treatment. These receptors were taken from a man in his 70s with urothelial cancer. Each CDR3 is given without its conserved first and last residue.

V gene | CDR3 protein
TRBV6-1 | ASSAPDRANPYEQY
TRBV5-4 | ASSLEGAVVYGYT
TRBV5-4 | ASSLGGAGGETQY
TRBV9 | ASSVGGQLFYGYT
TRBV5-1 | ASSTGSGANVLT
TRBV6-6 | ASSTSGGDTQY
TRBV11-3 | ASSLDSSYEQY
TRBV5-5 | ASSHSTGAANYGYT
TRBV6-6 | ASSYSLAGDNEQF
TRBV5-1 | ASSLASGRGGTQY
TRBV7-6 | ASSPSQKHDSPSSGNTIY
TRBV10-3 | AISDRETQY
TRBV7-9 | ASSFIYQPQH
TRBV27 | ASSLVAAYNEQF
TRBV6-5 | ASSENSLDRGYT
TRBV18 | ASSPLQGAQQPQH
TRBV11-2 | ASSLRGQVNEKLF
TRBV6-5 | AGSLVSGANVLT
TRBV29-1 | SVGARQGTDTQY
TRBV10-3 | AIRGVGQNQETQY
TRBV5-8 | ATSDLGGQETQY
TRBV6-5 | ASKSSYEQY
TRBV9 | ASSVDGRPEEQY
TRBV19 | ASSWTSGRRTGELF
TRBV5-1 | ASSLAKRGDRNEQF
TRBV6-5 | ASSFGRGATDTQY
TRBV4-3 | ASSQAGQGSYEQY
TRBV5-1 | ASSSTGGGLTEAF
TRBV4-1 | ASSQAGGGSTEAF
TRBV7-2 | ASSRTSLQEQY
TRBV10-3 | AISESSVRSSYEQY
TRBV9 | ASSVAPGTSGRGEQF
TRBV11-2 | ASSLESGSEQY
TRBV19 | ASKAGGTDTQY
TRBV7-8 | ASSIGQRGVYEQY
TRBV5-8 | ASSRRGLGETQY
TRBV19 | ASSMGSRRAGELF
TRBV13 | ASSPGQSYYGYT
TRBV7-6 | ASSLRADTIY
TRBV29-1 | TLDRGGIYEQY